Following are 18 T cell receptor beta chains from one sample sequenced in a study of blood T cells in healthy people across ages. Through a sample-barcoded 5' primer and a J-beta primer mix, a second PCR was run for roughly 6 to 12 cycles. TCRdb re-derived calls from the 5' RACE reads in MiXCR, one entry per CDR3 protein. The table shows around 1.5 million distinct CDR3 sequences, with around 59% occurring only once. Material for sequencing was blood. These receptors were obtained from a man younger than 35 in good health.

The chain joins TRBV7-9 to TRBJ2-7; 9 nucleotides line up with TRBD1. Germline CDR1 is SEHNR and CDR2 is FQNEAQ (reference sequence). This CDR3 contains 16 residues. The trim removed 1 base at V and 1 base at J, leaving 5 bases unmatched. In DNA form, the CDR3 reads TGTGCCAGCAGCTTAGTTGAGGGACAGGGTTCCTACGAGCAGTACTTC. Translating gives CASSLVEGQGSYEQYF.

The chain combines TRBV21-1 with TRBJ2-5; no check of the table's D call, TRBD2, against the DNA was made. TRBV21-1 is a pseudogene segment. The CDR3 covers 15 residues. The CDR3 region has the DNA TGTGCCAGCAGCAGGCCCAGGCGGAGACAAGAGACCCAGTACTTC. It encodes CASSRPRRRQETQYF.

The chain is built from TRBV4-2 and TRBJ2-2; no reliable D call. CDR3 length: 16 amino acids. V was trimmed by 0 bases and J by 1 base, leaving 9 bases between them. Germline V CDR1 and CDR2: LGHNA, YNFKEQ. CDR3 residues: CASSQDNVKNTGELFF. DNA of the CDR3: TGTGCCAGCAGCCAAGATAACGTGAAGAACACCGGGGAGCTGTTTTTT.

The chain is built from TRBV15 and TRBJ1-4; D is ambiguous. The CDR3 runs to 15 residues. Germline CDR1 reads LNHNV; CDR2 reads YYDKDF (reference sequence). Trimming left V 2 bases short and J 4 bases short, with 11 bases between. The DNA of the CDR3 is TGTGCCACCAGCAGAAAGGACCGAATTAATGAAAAACTGTTTTTT. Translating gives CATSRKDRINEKLFF.

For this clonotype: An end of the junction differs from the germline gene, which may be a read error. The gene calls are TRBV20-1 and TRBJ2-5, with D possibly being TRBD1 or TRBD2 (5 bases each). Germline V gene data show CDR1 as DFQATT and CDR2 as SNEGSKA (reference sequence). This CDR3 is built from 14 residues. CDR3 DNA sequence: TGCAGTGGGGACGGGGCGCCGCGTCAAGGGACCCAGTACTTC. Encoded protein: CSGDGAPRQGTQYF.

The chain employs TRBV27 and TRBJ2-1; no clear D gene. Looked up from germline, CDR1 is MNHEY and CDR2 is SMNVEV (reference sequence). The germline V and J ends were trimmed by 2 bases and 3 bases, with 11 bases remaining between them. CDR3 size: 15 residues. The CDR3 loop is CASSLDEKGYNEQFF. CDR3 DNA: TGTGCCAGCAGTTTAGACGAGAAAGGCTACAATGAGCAGTTCTTC.

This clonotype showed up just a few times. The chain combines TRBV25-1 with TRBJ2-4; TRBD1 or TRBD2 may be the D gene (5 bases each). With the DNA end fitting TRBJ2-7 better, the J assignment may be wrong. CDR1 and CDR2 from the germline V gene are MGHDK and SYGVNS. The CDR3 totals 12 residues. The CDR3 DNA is TGTGCCAGCAATTACGGGGCTTACGAGCAGTACTTC. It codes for CASNYGAYEQYF.

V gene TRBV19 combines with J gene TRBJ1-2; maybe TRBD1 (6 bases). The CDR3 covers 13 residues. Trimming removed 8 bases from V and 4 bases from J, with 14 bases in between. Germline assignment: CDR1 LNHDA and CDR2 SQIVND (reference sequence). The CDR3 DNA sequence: TGTGCCAGTGTAACAGGGTTTGGCTATGGCTACACCTTC. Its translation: CASVTGFGYGYTF.

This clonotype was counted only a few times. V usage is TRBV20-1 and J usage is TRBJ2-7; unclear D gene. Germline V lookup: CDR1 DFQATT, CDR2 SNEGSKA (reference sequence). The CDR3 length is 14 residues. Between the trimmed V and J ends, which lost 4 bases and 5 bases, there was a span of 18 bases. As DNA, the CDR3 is TGCAGTGCTACAGAGACCGAACCCTACCACGAGCAGTACTTC. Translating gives CSATETEPYHEQYF.

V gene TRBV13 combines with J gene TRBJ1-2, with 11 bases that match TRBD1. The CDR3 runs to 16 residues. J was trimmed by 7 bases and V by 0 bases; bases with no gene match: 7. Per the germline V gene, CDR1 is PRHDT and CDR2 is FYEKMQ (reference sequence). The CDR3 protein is CASSLGGGQGALGYTF. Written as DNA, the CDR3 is TGTGCCAGCAGCTTAGGAGGTGGACAGGGGGCGCTTGGCTACACCTTC.

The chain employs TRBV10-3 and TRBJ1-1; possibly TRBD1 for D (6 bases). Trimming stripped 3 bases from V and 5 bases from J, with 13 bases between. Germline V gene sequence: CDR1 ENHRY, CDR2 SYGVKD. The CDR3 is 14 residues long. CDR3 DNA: TGTGCCATCAGTGAACGAGGGGGAGCAACTGAAGCTTTCTTT. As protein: CAISERGGATEAFF.

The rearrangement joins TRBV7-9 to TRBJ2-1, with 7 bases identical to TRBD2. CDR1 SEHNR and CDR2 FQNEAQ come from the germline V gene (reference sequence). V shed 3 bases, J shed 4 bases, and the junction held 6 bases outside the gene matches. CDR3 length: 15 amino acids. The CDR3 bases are TGTGCCAGCAGCTTTGTAGCGGGCCAATACAATGAGCAGTTCTTC. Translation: CASSFVAGQYNEQFF.

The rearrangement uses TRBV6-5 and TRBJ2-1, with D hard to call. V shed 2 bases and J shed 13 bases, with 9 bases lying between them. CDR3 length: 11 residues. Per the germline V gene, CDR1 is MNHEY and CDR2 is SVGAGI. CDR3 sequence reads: CASSYADLQFF. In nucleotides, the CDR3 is TGTGCCAGCAGTTACGCCGACTTACAGTTCTTC.

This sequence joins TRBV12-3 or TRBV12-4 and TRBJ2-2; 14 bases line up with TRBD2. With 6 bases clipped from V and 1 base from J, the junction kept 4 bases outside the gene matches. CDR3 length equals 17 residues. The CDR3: CASRPGLAGENTGELFF. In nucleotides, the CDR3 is TGTGCCAGCAGACCGGGACTAGCGGGGGAGAACACCGGGGAGCTGTTTTTT.

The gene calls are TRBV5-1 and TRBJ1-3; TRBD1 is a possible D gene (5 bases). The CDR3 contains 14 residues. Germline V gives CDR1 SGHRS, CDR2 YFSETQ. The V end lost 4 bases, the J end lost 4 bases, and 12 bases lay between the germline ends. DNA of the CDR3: TGCGCCAGCAGCCCACGAGGGGACGGAAACACCATATATTTT. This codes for CASSPRGDGNTIYF.

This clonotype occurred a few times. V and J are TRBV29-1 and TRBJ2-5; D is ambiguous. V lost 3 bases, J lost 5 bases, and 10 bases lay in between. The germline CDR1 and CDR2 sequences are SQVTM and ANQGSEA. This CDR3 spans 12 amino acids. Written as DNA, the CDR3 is TGCAGCGTTGACTCCTTGGGGGAGACCCAGTACTTC. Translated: CSVDSLGETQYF.

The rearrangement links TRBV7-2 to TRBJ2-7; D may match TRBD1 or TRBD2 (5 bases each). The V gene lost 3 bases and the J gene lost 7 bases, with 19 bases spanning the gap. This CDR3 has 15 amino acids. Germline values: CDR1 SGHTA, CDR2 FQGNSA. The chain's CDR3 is CASSFGGNSYNEQYF. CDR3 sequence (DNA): TGTGCCAGCAGCTTTGGGGGTAACTCCTACAATGAGCAGTACTTC.

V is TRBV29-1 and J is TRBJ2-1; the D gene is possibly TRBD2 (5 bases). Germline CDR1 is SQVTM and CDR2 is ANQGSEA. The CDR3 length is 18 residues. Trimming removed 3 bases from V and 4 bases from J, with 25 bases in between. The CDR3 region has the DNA TGCAGCGTTGAGGGGAGCCTGACACGTATCGATCCGTACAATGAGCAGTTCTTC. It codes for CSVEGSLTRIDPYNEQFF.